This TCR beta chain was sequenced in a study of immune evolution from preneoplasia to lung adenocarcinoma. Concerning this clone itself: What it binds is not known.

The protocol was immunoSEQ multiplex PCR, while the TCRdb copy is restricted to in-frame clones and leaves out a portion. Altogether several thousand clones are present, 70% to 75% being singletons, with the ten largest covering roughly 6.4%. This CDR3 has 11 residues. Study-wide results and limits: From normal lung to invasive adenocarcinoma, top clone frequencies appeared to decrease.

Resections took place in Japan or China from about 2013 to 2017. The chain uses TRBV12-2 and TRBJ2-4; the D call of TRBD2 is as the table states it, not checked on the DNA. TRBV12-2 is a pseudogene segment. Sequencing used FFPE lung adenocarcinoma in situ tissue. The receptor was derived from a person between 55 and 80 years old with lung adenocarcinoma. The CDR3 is CASGGENIQYF. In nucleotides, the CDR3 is TGTGCAAGTGGGGGGGAAAACATTCAGTACTTC.